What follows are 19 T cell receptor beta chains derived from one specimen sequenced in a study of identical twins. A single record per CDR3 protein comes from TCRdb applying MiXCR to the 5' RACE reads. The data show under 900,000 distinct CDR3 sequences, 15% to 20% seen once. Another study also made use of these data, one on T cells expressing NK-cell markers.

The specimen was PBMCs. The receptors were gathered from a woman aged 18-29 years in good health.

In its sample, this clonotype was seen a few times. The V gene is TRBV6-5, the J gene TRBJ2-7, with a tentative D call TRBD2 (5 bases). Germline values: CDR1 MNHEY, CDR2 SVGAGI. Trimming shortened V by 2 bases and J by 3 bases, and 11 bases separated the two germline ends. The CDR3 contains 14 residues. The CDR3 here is CASSYGLAGYEQYF. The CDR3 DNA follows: TGTGCCAGCAGTTACGGGCTAGCAGGCTACGAGCAGTACTTC.

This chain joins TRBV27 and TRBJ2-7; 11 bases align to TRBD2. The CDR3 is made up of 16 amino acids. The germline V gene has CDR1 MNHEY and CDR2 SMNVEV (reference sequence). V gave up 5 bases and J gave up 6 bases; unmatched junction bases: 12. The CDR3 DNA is TGTGCCAGCAGTACCTCACTAGCGGGAGTTCCCCTCGAGCAGTACTTC. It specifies CASSTSLAGVPLEQYF.

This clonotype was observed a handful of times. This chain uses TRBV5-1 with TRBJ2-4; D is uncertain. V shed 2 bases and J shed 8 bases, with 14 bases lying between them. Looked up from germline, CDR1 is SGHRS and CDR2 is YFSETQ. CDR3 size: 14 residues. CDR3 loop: CASSLGAGVDIQYF. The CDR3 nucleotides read TGCGCCAGCAGCTTAGGCGCAGGAGTAGACATTCAGTACTTC.

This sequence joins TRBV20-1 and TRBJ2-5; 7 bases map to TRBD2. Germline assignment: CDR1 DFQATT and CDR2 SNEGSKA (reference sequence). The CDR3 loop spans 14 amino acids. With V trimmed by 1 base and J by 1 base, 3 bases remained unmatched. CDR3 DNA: TGCAGTGCTAGAGCGCGGGAGTCCCAAGAGACCCAGTACTTC. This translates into CSARARESQETQYF.

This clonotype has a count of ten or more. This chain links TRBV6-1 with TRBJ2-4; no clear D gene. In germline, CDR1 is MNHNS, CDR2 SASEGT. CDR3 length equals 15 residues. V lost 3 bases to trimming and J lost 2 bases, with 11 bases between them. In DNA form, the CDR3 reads TGTGCCAGCAGTGATCCTAACAGATCCAAAAACATTCAGTACTTC. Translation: CASSDPNRSKNIQYF.

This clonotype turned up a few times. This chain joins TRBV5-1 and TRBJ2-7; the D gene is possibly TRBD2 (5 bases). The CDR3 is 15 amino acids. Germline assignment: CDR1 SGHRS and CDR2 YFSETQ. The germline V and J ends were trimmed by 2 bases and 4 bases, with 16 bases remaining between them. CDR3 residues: CASSFSPGLSYEQYF. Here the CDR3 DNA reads TGCGCCAGCAGCTTTTCACCCGGACTGTCTTACGAGCAGTACTTC.

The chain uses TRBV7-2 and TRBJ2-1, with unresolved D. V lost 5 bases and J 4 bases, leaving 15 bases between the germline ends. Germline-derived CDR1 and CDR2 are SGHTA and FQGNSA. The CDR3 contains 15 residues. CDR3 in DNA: TGTGCCAGCAGCCCCGACGAGAATACGTACAATGAGCAGTTCTTC. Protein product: CASSPDENTYNEQFF. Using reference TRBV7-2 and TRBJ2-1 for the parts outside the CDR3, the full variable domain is GAGVSQSPSNKVTEKGKDVELRCDPISGHTALYWYRQSLGQGLEFLIYFQGNSAPDKSGLPSDRFSAERTGGSVSTLTIQRTQQEDSAVYLCASSPDENTYNEQFFGPGTRLTVL.

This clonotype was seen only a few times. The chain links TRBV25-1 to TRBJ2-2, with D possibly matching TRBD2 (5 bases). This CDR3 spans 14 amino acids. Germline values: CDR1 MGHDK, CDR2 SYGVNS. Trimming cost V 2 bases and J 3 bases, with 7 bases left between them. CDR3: CASSETGDTGELFF. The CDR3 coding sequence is TGTGCCAGCAGTGAAACCGGGGACACCGGGGAGCTGTTTTTT.

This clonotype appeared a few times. The CDR3 spells CSASPAGKNIQYF. CDR3 DNA sequence: TGCAGTGCTAGCCCTGCAGGGAAAAACATTCAGTACTTC. This chain joins TRBV20-1 and TRBJ2-4, with D tentatively TRBD1 (5 bases). The CDR3 loop spans 13 amino acids. Trimming shortened V by 3 bases and J by 4 bases, and 10 bases separated the two germline ends. Germline CDR1 and CDR2: DFQATT and SNEGSKA (reference sequence).

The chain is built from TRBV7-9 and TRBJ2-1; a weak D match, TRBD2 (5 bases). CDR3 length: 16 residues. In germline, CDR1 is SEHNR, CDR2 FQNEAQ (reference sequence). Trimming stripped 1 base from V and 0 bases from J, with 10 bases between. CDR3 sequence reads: CASSLVIGGSYNEQFF. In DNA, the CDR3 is TGTGCCAGCAGCTTAGTCATCGGAGGCTCCTACAATGAGCAGTTCTTC. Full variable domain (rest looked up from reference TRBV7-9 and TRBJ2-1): DTGVSQNPRHKITKRGQNVTFRCDPISEHNRLYWYRQTLGQGPEFLTYFQNEAQLEKSRLLSDRFSAERPKGSFSTLEIQRTEQGDSAMYLCASSLVIGGSYNEQFFGPGTRLTVL.

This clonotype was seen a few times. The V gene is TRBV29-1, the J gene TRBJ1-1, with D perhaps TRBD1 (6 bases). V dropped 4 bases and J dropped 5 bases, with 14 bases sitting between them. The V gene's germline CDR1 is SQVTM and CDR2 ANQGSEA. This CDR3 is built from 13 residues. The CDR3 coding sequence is TGCAGCGTTGTGCGGGGGCATCGTACTGAAGCTTTCTTT. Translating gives CSVVRGHRTEAFF.

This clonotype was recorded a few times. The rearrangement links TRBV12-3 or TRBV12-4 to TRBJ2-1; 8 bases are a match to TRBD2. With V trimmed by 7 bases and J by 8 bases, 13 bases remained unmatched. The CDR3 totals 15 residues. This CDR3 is CASMVVSGNRYEQFF. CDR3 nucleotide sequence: TGTGCCAGCATGGTCGTTAGCGGGAATCGTTATGAGCAGTTCTTC.

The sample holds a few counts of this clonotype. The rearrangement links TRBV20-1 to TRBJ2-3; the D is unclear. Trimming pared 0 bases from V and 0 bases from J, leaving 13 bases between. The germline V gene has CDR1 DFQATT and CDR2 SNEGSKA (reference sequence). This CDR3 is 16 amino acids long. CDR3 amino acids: CSARDIGPSSTDTQYF. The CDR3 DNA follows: TGCAGTGCTAGAGATATAGGGCCCTCTAGCACAGATACGCAGTATTTT.

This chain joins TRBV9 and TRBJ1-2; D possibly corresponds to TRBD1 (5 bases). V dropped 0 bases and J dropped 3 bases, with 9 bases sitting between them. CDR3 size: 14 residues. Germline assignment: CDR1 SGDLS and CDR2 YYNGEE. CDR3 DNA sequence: TGTGCCAGCAGCGTAGCTCGGGGCGACTATGGCTACACCTTC. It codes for CASSVARGDYGYTF.

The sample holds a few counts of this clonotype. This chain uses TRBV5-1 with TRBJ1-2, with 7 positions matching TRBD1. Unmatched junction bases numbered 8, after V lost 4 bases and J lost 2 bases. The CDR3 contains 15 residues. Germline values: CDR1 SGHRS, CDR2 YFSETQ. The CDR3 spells CASSGGGQLNYGYTF. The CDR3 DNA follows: TGCGCCAGCAGCGGGGGGGGACAGCTGAACTATGGCTACACCTTC.

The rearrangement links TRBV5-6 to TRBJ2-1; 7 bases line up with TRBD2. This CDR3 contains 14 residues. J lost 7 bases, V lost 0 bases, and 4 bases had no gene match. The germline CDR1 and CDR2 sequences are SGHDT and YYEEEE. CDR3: CASSLGGGINEQFF. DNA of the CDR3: TGTGCCAGCAGCTTGGGGGGAGGGATTAATGAGCAGTTCTTC.

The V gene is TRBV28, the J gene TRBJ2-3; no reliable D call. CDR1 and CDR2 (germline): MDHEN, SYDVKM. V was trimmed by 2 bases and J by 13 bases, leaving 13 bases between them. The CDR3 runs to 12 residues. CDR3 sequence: CASSLQEFVKYF. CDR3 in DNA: TGTGCCAGCAGTTTACAGGAATTCGTCAAGTATTTT. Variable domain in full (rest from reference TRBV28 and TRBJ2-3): DVKVTQSSRYLVKRTGEKVFLECVQDMDHENMFWYRQDPGLGLRLIYFSYDVKMKEKGDIPEGYSVSREKKERFSLILESASTNQTSMYLCASSLQEFVKYFGPGTRLTVL.

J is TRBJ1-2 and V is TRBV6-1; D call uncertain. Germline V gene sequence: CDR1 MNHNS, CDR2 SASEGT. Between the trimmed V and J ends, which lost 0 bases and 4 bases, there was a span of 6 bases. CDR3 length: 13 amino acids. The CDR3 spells CASSEAHAYGYTF. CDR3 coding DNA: TGTGCCAGCAGTGAAGCTCACGCCTATGGCTACACCTTC.

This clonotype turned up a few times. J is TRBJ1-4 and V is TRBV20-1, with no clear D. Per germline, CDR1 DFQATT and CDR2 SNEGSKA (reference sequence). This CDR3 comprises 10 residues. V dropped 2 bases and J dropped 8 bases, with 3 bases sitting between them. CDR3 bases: TGCAGTGCTAGACTAGAAAAACTGTTTTTT. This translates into CSARLEKLFF.